This T cell receptor (beta chain) is from a study of T cell repertoires in cytomegalovirus infection. Whole-study findings and limits: HLA-C-restricted CMV clonotypes gave the most frequent clonotype in two of eight donors.

Points on this clonotype: Its antigen is unidentified.

The germline V and J ends were trimmed by 3 bases and 7 bases, with 12 bases remaining between them. This CDR3 has 13 residues. CDR1 and CDR2 (germline): KGHSH, LQKENI. One entry per CDR3 protein results from TCRdb running MiXCR on the reads. The sample lists some 920,000 distinct CDR3 sequences, approximately 31% occurring once. Sample: cultured CD8+ T cells from PBMCs, taken from culture after CMV antigen stimulation. This TCR was sampled from a human donor in good health (CMV status not recorded). Some clones in this sample may be carry-over from other donors' samples. The rearrangement links TRBV18 to TRBJ1-1; unclear D gene. The CDR3 loop reads CASSPVGGIEAFF. DNA for the CDR3: TGTGCCAGCTCACCCGTTGGAGGGATTGAAGCTTTCTTT.